These 27 T cell receptor beta chains were all obtained from the same sample, sequenced in a study of response to subunit inactivated influenza vaccine. A single record per CDR3 protein comes from TCRdb applying MiXCR to the RT-PCR reads. The profile covers under 500,000 distinct CDR3 sequences, with approximately 11% appearing a single time and approximately 12% taken by the ten largest. Sequencing used PBMCs from blood, obtained 45 days after vaccination. The receptors were gathered from a man aged 50-60 years who received an inactivated influenza vaccine.

The table lists this clonotype with many counts. The chain recombines TRBV6-5 with TRBJ2-7, with no clear D. Germline V CDR1 and CDR2: MNHEY, SVGAGI. Trimming took 0 bases from V and 3 from J, leaving 6 bases between them. The CDR3 length is 13 residues. DNA for the CDR3: TGTGCCAGCAGTTACTCTATGTTCTACGAGCAGTACTTC. Residues: CASSYSMFYEQYF.

The V gene is TRBV15, the J gene TRBJ1-4, with D possibly TRBD1 on 6 matching bases. Germline values: CDR1 LNHNV, CDR2 YYDKDF (reference sequence). V was cut by 2 bases and J by 4 bases, with 11 bases left in between. The CDR3 is 15 amino acids. The chain's CDR3 is CATSRSQGSNEKLFF. The DNA for the CDR3 is TGTGCCACCAGCAGATCACAGGGCAGTAATGAAAAACTGTTTTTT.

This clonotype appeared many times. An end of the junction does not agree with germline; a read error may underlie this. This sequence joins TRBV5-1 and TRBJ1-5; 11 bases map to TRBD1. The V gene's germline CDR1 is SGHRS and CDR2 YFSETQ. The CDR3 contains 15 residues. CDR3 sequence (DNA): TGTGCCAGCAGTCTGGGGACAGGGGGAAATCAGCCCCAGCATTTT. It encodes CASSLGTGGNQPQHF.

CDR3 DNA sequence: TGTGCCAGCAGGGGCACAGGGGCGGGGAACACTGAAGCTTTCTTT. Its protein product is CASRGTGAGNTEAFF. The V and J genes are TRBV6-1 and TRBJ1-1; TRBD1 agrees at 7 bases. This CDR3 contains 15 residues. Trimming cost V 6 bases and J 1 base; bases outside gene matches: 8. Germline V gene sequence: CDR1 MNHNS, CDR2 SASEGT.

This chain links TRBV2 with TRBJ2-1; no clear D gene. V was shortened by 6 bases and J by 5 bases, with 8 bases between the two germline ends. CDR1 SNHLY and CDR2 FYNNEI come from the germline V gene. The CDR3 extends over 12 amino acids. The CDR3 sequence is CASRPIDNEQFF. CDR3 nucleotide sequence: TGTGCCAGCAGGCCGATTGACAATGAGCAGTTCTTC.

In this sample, this clonotype turned up a few times. This sequence joins TRBV20-1 and TRBJ2-5; 9 positions match TRBD1. The CDR3 spans 14 residues. Germline CDR1 reads DFQATT; CDR2 reads SNEGSKA (reference sequence). With 6 bases clipped from V and 4 bases from J, the junction kept 9 bases outside the gene matches. In DNA form, the CDR3 reads TGCAGTGCCCCGGACAGGGGCAAGGGAGAGACCCAGTACTTC. It codes for CSAPDRGKGETQYF.

The CDR3: CASSLGRAKNIQYF. CDR3 in DNA: TGTGCCAGCAGTTTAGGGCGAGCCAAAAACATTCAGTACTTC. The rearrangement joins TRBV28 to TRBJ2-4, with no clear D. This CDR3 has 14 amino acids. The germline V gene encodes CDR1 MDHEN and CDR2 SYDVKM. V was trimmed by 2 bases and J by 0 bases, leaving 5 bases between them.

This clonotype was picked up many times. The rearrangement joins TRBV12-3 or TRBV12-4 to TRBJ1-4; D is ambiguous. V was trimmed by 5 bases and J by 7 bases, leaving 14 bases between them. The CDR3 has 14 residues. In DNA, the CDR3 is TGTGCCAGCAGTAAACAAAACCGAGGTGAAAAACTGTTTTTT. Translated: CASSKQNRGEKLFF.

This clonotype turned up a few times. V is TRBV27 and J is TRBJ2-7, with TRBD2 matching 7 bases. Per germline, CDR1 MNHEY and CDR2 SMNVEV (reference sequence). The CDR3 totals 16 residues. V shed 6 bases, J shed 5 bases, and the junction held 16 bases outside the gene matches. CDR3 sequence reads: CASRGDSGLDFNEQYF. The CDR3 nucleotides are TGTGCCAGCAGGGGCGACTCCGGACTAGATTTCAACGAGCAGTACTTC.

The chain recombines TRBV7-8 with TRBJ2-1; perhaps TRBD2 as D (6 bases). V lost 1 base to trimming and J lost 0 bases, with 19 bases between them. The CDR3 totals 19 residues. CDR1 SGHVS and CDR2 FQNEAQ come from the germline V gene. CDR3 loop: CASSLVRLALRSSYNEQFF. CDR3 in DNA: TGTGCCAGCAGCTTAGTGCGGCTAGCGCTTCGTAGCTCCTACAATGAGCAGTTCTTC.

This clonotype showed up many times. The CDR3: CASSLKNQPQHF. Here the CDR3 DNA reads TGTGCCAGCAGCTTAAAGAATCAGCCCCAGCATTTT. The chain carries TRBV7-9 and TRBJ1-5; D is unresolved. Germline values: CDR1 SEHNR, CDR2 FQNEAQ (reference sequence). The CDR3 consists of 12 residues. The ends were cut back, 2 bases at V and 4 bases at J, with 3 bases in the middle. Full variable domain (remainder filled in from reference TRBV7-9 and TRBJ1-5): DTGVSQNPRHKITKRGQNVTFRCDPISEHNRLYWYRQTLGQGPEFLTYFQNEAQLEKSRLLSDRFSAERPKGSFSTLEIQRTEQGDSAMYLCASSLKNQPQHFGDGTRLSIL.

This clonotype was counted ten times or more. This rearrangement joins TRBV9 to TRBJ2-5, with D unresolved. The germline V gene has CDR1 SGDLS and CDR2 YYNGEE. V was clipped by 0 bases and J by 1 base, with 4 bases between them. This CDR3 is 13 amino acids long. CDR3 amino acids: CASSVGPQETQYF. The CDR3 DNA follows: TGTGCCAGCAGCGTAGGACCCCAAGAGACCCAGTACTTC.

This sequence joins TRBV25-1 and TRBJ1-2; TRBD1 is a possible D gene (5 bases). CDR3 size: 13 residues. Trimming left V 5 bases short and J 1 base short, with 8 bases between. Germline CDR1 is MGHDK and CDR2 is SYGVNS. The CDR3 bases are TGTGCCAGCAGTTGGGGGGATAACTATGGCTACACCTTC. It encodes CASSWGDNYGYTF.

Concerning this clonotype: The germline gene is not matched at one end of the junction; a read error may be the cause. The chain recombines TRBV12-3 or TRBV12-4 with TRBJ1-5, with D tentatively TRBD1 (5 bases). The CDR3 runs 18 residues. DNA for the CDR3: TGTGCCAGCTGTTTAGCGCTGTTGTTTGAGGGGCATAATCAGCCCCAGCATTTT. Its protein product is CASCLALLFEGHNQPQHF.

This chain uses TRBV5-1 with TRBJ2-2, with TRBD2 matching over 15 bases. Germline V lookup: CDR1 SGHRS, CDR2 YFSETQ. This CDR3 is 17 amino acids long. The J segment lost 3 bases and the V segment lost 3 bases, leaving 3 bases of the junction unmatched. For the CDR3, the DNA is TGCGCCAGCAGCTCCGGACTAGCGGGGGGGTACACCGGGGAGCTGTTTTTT. Translation: CASSSGLAGGYTGELFF.

The genes are TRBV7-8 and TRBJ2-5; the D gene is possibly TRBD2 (6 bases). Trimming stripped 5 bases from V and 1 base from J, with 17 bases between. The CDR3 covers 16 residues. Per the germline V gene, CDR1 is SGHVS and CDR2 is FQNEAQ. The CDR3 spells CASSRNGGLLQETQYF. CDR3 nucleotide sequence: TGTGCCAGCAGCCGAAATGGAGGGCTTCTCCAAGAGACCCAGTACTTC.

Worth noting for this clonotype: One junction end does not reproduce the germline sequence, and a read error may be involved. This chain joins TRBV20-1 and TRBJ2-2; TRBD2 agrees at 7 bases. The CDR3 runs 14 residues. Germline assignment: CDR1 DFQATT and CDR2 SNEGSKA (reference sequence). CDR3 DNA: TGCAGTGCTAGAGATGGCGGGAGCACCGGGGAGCTGTATTTT. This codes for CSARDGGSTGELYF.

The V gene is TRBV5-1, the J gene TRBJ2-5; TRBD2 matches 10 bases. The CDR3 has 15 amino acids. Germline V gene data show CDR1 as SGHRS and CDR2 as YFSETQ. The J segment lost 5 bases and the V segment lost 4 bases, leaving 8 bases of the junction unmatched. CDR3 residues: CASSKKTSGLETQYF. In DNA, the CDR3 is TGCGCCAGCAGCAAAAAGACTAGCGGGTTGGAGACCCAGTACTTC.

The V and J genes are TRBV29-1 and TRBJ1-1; TRBD1 aligns across 8 bases. Germline lookup yields CDR1 SQVTM and CDR2 ANQGSEA. The junction had 5 bases not matched to a gene; V was cut back by 7 bases and J by 1 base. CDR3 length: 13 residues. The CDR3 nucleotides are TGCAGCGCCGACAGGGGCGGGAACACTGAAGCTTTCTTT. Residues: CSADRGGNTEAFF.

The sample holds many counts of this clonotype. This chain joins TRBV12-3 or TRBV12-4 and TRBJ2-3, with D unresolved. V was pared by 8 bases and J by 6 bases, with 15 bases between. This CDR3 has 13 residues. CDR3 protein: CASHSPRGDTQYF. CDR3 nucleotide sequence: TGTGCCAGCCACTCGCCCAGAGGTGATACGCAGTATTTT.

This clonotype came up a few times. The chain recombines TRBV20-1 with TRBJ2-2; D possibly matches TRBD1 or TRBD2 (5 bases each). Per germline, CDR1 DFQATT and CDR2 SNEGSKA (reference sequence). This CDR3 spans 12 amino acids. Trimming stripped 3 bases from V and 9 bases from J, with 11 bases between. The CDR3 is CSASQGTRELFF. The DNA of the CDR3 is TGCAGTGCTAGTCAAGGGACGCGGGAGCTGTTTTTT.

This chain links TRBV7-9 with TRBJ2-3; D unclear. V lost 5 bases to trimming and J lost 2 bases, with 8 bases between them. Germline CDR1 and CDR2: SEHNR and FQNEAQ (reference sequence). This CDR3 has 13 residues. The CDR3 bases are TGTGCCAGCAGCGCAGAACCCACAGATACGCAGTATTTT. Its protein is CASSAEPTDTQYF. Together with reference TRBV7-9 and TRBJ2-3, the CDR3 gives the full variable domain: DTGVSQNPRHKITKRGQNVTFRCDPISEHNRLYWYRQTLGQGPEFLTYFQNEAQLEKSRLLSDRFSAERPKGSFSTLEIQRTEQGDSAMYLCASSAEPTDTQYFGPGTRLTVL.

This clonotype was found many times. The chain combines TRBV5-1 with TRBJ2-6; 8 positions agree with TRBD1. Germline-derived CDR1 and CDR2 are SGHRS and YFSETQ. Trimming removed 1 base from V and 0 bases from J; junction bases left unmatched: 3. The CDR3 loop spans 17 amino acids. CDR3 in amino acids: CASSLWTGNSGANVLTF. CDR3 nucleotide sequence: TGCGCCAGCAGCTTGTGGACAGGGAACTCTGGGGCCAACGTCCTGACTTTC.

The V gene is TRBV4-1, the J gene TRBJ2-7, with 7 bases identical to TRBD2. J gave up 3 bases and V 2 bases, and 7 bases lay outside the gene matches. The CDR3 length is 15 residues. The germline V gene has CDR1 MGHRA and CDR2 YSYEKL. The CDR3 reads CASSQSGAGVYEQYF. For the CDR3, the DNA is TGCGCCAGCAGCCAAAGCGGTGCGGGAGTCTACGAGCAGTACTTC.

This clonotype was seen a handful of times. The rearrangement links TRBV12-3 or TRBV12-4 to TRBJ2-1; D is ambiguous. The V end was cut by 3 bases, the J end by 6 bases, with 9 bases between. CDR3 size: 13 residues. CDR3 bases: TGTGCCAGCAGTTTGCGGTCGGTCAATGAGCAGTTCTTC. It codes for CASSLRSVNEQFF.

The genes are TRBV7-9 and TRBJ2-1, with D unclear. The CDR3 is made up of 13 amino acids. Germline V gives CDR1 SEHNR, CDR2 FQNEAQ (reference sequence). Trimming pared 5 bases from V and 9 bases from J, leaving 14 bases between. The CDR3 sequence: CASSPPGLGEQFF. The DNA for the CDR3 is TGTGCCAGCAGCCCGCCGGGTCTCGGTGAGCAGTTCTTC.

Ten or more counts support this clonotype. J is TRBJ1-1 and V is TRBV29-1, with 8 bases identical to TRBD1. The V gene end was trimmed by 6 bases and the J gene end by 1 base; junction bases not matched to a gene: 4. CDR1 and CDR2 (germline): SQVTM, ANQGSEA. The CDR3 spans 13 residues. The CDR3 sequence: CSVGQGRNTEAFF. CDR3 DNA sequence: TGCAGCGTCGGACAGGGCCGGAACACTGAAGCTTTCTTT.